The 9 T cell receptor beta chains presented below share a single source sample, sequenced in a study of blood T cell repertoires in COVID-19. Clones were sequenced by immunoSEQ multiplex PCR, and TCRdb holds only the in-frame ones, with some missing. The sample contains 150,000 or so clones, roughly four fifths of which appear only once. Sequenced material: peripheral blood. These receptors originate from a human donor with acute or convalescent COVID-19. The donor label of this sample is uncertain.

V gene TRBV2 combines with J gene TRBJ1-2, with D maybe TRBD1 (6 bases). The CDR3 totals 14 residues. Trimming took 2 bases from V and 4 from J, leaving 11 bases between them. In germline, CDR1 is SNHLY, CDR2 FYNNEI. CDR3 bases: TGTGCCAGCAGTGAATTAAGGACAGTCTATGGCTACACCTTC. Its translation is CASSELRTVYGYTF.

J is TRBJ1-3 and V is TRBV7-6; 8 nucleotides line up with TRBD1. The J segment lost 5 bases and the V segment lost 5 bases, leaving 5 bases of the junction unmatched. Germline V CDR1 and CDR2: SGHVS, FNYEAQ. CDR3 length: 14 amino acids. The CDR3 nucleotides are TGTGCCAGCAGCCACAGGGGGATACGAAACACCATATATTTT. It is translated as CASSHRGIRNTIYF.

The rearrangement joins TRBV19 to TRBJ1-1, with a possible D match to TRBD1 (5 bases). Germline-derived CDR1 and CDR2 are LNHDA and SQIVND (reference sequence). Deletions cut 5 bases from V and 3 bases from J, with 10 bases between. This CDR3 region has 13 residues. CDR3 sequence (DNA): TGTGCCAGTAGTGAGCCGGGGGACACTGAAGCTTTCTTT. Residues: CASSEPGDTEAFF.

The chain uses TRBV6-5 and TRBJ1-1, with D perhaps TRBD1 (6 bases). The germline V gene has CDR1 MNHEY and CDR2 SVGAGI. Trimming took 2 bases from V and 1 from J, leaving 8 bases between them. The CDR3 is 14 residues long. The CDR3 DNA sequence: TGTGCCAGCAGTTACGGACAGCGGAACACTGAAGCTTTCTTT. Protein sequence: CASSYGQRNTEAFF.

This rearrangement joins TRBV4-1 to TRBJ2-7; 8 nucleotides align to TRBD1. Germline V gene data show CDR1 as MGHRA and CDR2 as YSYEKL. Trimming at V came to 1 base and at J to 3 bases, leaving 5 bases not matched to a gene. This CDR3 region has 15 residues. Here the CDR3 DNA reads TGCGCCAGCAGCCAAGTCACAGGGGGAAGCTACGAGCAGTACTTC. Its translation: CASSQVTGGSYEQYF.

V and J are TRBV6-6 and TRBJ1-5; TRBD1 matches 7 bases. This CDR3 is 13 amino acids long. V shed 0 bases and J 13 bases; nucleotides not matched to a gene: 6. Germline assignment: CDR1 MNHNY and CDR2 SVGAGI (reference sequence). CDR3 nucleotides: TGTGCCAGCAGTTACTCGGGACAGACTTCACAGCATTTT. Its protein product is CASSYSGQTSQHF.

The rearrangement uses TRBV28 and TRBJ1-2; maybe TRBD1 (5 bases). Deletions cut 2 bases from V and 5 bases from J, with 6 bases between. The CDR3 extends over 12 amino acids. The germline gives CDR1 MDHEN, CDR2 SYDVKM. This CDR3 reads CASSLGGYGYTF. CDR3 bases: TGTGCCAGCAGTTTAGGGGGGTATGGCTACACCTTC.

This clone turned up a few times. The genes are TRBV6-5 and TRBJ1-2; D is undetermined. V shed 6 bases and J shed 8 bases, with 13 bases lying between them. This CDR3 is built from 12 residues. CDR1 MNHEY and CDR2 SVGAGI come from the germline V gene. CDR3 sequence: CASSRTGGGYTF. The CDR3 DNA follows: TGTGCCAGCAGCAGGACGGGAGGAGGCTACACCTTC.

This sequence joins TRBV13 and TRBJ2-1, with 8 positions matching TRBD1. Germline loops: CDR1 PRHDT, CDR2 FYEKMQ (reference sequence). V was clipped by 0 bases and J by 5 bases; unmatched bases: 0. There are 14 residues in the CDR3. The CDR3 loop reads CASSLGDRDNEQFF. Written as DNA, the CDR3 is TGTGCCAGCAGCTTAGGGGACAGGGACAATGAGCAGTTCTTC.